This is a list of T cell receptor beta chains from one sample in a study of kidney transplant recipient with SARS-CoV-2 infection. Using its own MiXCR run on the reads, TCRdb lists one record per CDR3 protein. The sample shows roughly 230,000 distinct CDR3 sequences, around 28% of them seen only once. The sequenced sample was a blood sample, obtained at baseline and on roughly day 110 from a kidney transplant recipient. These receptors all come from a young adult male patient who had COVID-19 and was a kidney transplant recipient. Some T cells could come from the graft donor. CDR3s include the opening cysteine and the closing phenylalanine or tryptophan. D genes are given only for firm matches. Clone sizes are given selectively: once, few, many, or a class where the clone is expanded.

V	J	D	size	CDR3	DNA
TRBV7-9	TRBJ2-3	TRBD2	few	CASSFGLAVTDTQYF	TGTGCCAGCAGCTTTGGACTAGCGGTCACAGATACGCAGTATTTT
TRBV6-2/TRBV6-3	TRBJ1-2	-	many	CASSSRGCIGKTYGYTF	TGTGCCAGCAGTTCGAGGGGCTGCATCGGAAAGACCTATGGCTACACCTTC
TRBV5-1	TRBJ2-7	-	many	CASSAPGGGEQYF	TGCGCCAGCAGCGCCCCCGGCGGCGGAGAGCAGTACTTC
TRBV3-1	TRBJ2-5	-	many	CASSTRAPISFSETQYF	TGTGCCAGCAGCACTAGAGCTCCCATTTCTTTCTCTGAGACCCAGTACTTC
TRBV8-2	TRBJ2-6	-	many	CGMLKRITQSRANVLTF	TGTGGCATGCTAAAAAGGATAACACAAAGTCGGGCCAACGTCCTGACTTTC
TRBV11-1	TRBJ1-2	-	many	CASSIVLKAGKTYGYTF	TGTGCCAGCAGCATCGTCCTTAAGGCTGGAAAGACCTATGGCTACACCTTC
TRBV2	TRBJ2-7	TRBD2	many	CASREGLAGRAYEQYF	TGTGCCAGCAGAGAGGGACTAGCGGGAAGGGCCTACGAGCAGTACTTC
TRBV6-6	TRBJ1-2	-	many	CASSLGRGGRKTYGYTF	TGTGCCAGCAGTTTGGGCCGAGGTGGGAGAAAGACCTATGGCTACACCTTC
TRBV11-2	TRBJ1-2	TRBD1	few	CAGSSGQGDGGVGYGYTF	TGTGCCGGCAGCTCCGGACAGGGGGATGGGGGTGTGGGCTATGGCTACACCTTC
TRBV24-1	TRBJ2-7	TRBD1	many	CATSEGGQSSYEQYF	TGTGCCACCAGTGAAGGGGGACAGAGCTCCTACGAGCAGTACTTC
TRBV7-5	TRBJ1-2	-	few	CISVPEPVIEVGKTYGYTF	-
TRBV5-4	TRBJ1-2	-	many	CASSFKGGDGYTF	TGTGCCAGCAGCTTTAAAGGAGGCGATGGCTACACCTTC
TRBV4-3	TRBJ2-6	TRBD1	-	CASSSLSAGGGGANVLTF	TGCGCCAGCAGCAGCCTAAGCGCAGGGGGTGGTGGGGCCAACGTCCTGACTTTC
TRBV19	TRBJ2-1	TRBD2	once	CASSIDRRGVRGNEQFF	TGTGCCAGTAGTATAGATCGTCGGGGGGTCCGAGGCAATGAGCAGTTCTTC
TRBV5-4	TRBJ1-2	-	-	CASSLVERGGGCTF	TGTGCCAGCAGCTTGGTAGAAAGGGGCGGTGGCTGCACCTTC
TRBV7-6	TRBJ2-6	-	-	CAIVTGVGVRSEASVLTF	TGTGCCATCGTAACAGGCGTCGGGGTCAGGTCGGAGGCCAGCGTCCTGACTTTC
TRBV20-1	TRBJ2-3	TRBD2	-	CSARGTLAGNTDTQYF	TGCAGTGCTAGAGGCACACTAGCGGGAAACACAGATACGCAGTATTTT
TRBV30	TRBJ2-4	TRBD2	-	CASSGGSYERYF	TGTGCCTCATCTGGCGGGAGCTACGAGCGGTACTTC
TRBV7-3	TRBJ2-7	TRBD1	many	CASSLFGQGSYEQYF	TGTGCCAGCAGCTTATTTGGACAGGGCTCCTACGAGCAGTACTTC
TRBV12-3/TRBV12-4	TRBJ2-3	-	-	CASSFRSSSTDAQYF	TGTGCCAGCAGTTTCCGCAGTTCTAGCACAGATGCGCAGTATTTT
TRBV7-2	TRBJ2-7	TRBD2	many	CASSDFRTSGSYEQYF	TGTGCCAGCAGCGACTTCCGGACTAGCGGCTCCTACGAGCAGTACTTC
TRBV5-4	TRBJ2-7	TRBD2	many	CASSSAARGGEQYF	TGTGCCAGCAGCTCGGCGGCACGGGGGGGGGAGCAGTACTTC
TRBV20-1	TRBJ1-2	-	many	CSVVGNYGYTF	TGCAGTGTGGTTGGTAACTATGGCTACACCTTC
TRBV4-1	TRBJ2-2	TRBD2	-	CASSHGTSQYAKGGELFF	TGCGCCAGCAGCCACGGGACTAGCCAATATGCCAAGGGCGGGGAGCTGTTTTTT
TRBV3-1	TRBJ1-2	TRBD1	many	CASSQNRGAPRYGYTF	TGTGCCAGCAGCCAAAACAGGGGCGCGCCCCGCTATGGCTACACCTTC
TRBV20-1	TRBJ2-1	TRBD2	few	CSAQVGTSGGDEQFF	TGCAGTGCCCAAGTCGGGACTAGCGGGGGCGATGAGCAGTTCTTC
TRBV19	TRBJ1-1	-	many	CASNRGKDTEAFF	TGTGCCAGTAATCGGGGAAAGGACACTGAAGCTTTCTTT
TRBV20-1	TRBJ1-1	-	many	CSASENTEAFF	TGCAGTGCTAGCGAAAACACTGAAGCTTTCTTT